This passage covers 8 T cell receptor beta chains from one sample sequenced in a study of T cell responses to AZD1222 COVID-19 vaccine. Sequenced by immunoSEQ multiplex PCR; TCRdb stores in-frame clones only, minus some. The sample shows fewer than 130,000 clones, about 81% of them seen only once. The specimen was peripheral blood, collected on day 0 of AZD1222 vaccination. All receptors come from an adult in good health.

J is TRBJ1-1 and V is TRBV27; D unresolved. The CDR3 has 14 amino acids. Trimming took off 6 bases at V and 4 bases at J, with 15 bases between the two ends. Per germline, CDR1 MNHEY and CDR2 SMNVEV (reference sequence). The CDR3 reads CASSPRLGSTEAFF. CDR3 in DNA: TGTGCCAGCAGCCCACGTCTGGGGTCCACTGAAGCTTTCTTT.

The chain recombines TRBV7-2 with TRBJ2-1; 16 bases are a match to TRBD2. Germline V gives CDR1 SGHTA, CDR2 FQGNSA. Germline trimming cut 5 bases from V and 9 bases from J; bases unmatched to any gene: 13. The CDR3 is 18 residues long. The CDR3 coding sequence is TGTGCCAGCAGCACCTCCGGGACTAGCGGGGGGGTTGCGGCTGAGCAGTTCTTC. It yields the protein CASSTSGTSGGVAAEQFF.

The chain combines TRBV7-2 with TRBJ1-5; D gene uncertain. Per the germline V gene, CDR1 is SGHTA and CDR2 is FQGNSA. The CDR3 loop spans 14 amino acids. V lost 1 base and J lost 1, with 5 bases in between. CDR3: CASSLDGSNQPQHF. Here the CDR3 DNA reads TGTGCCAGCAGCTTAGACGGGAGCAATCAGCCCCAGCATTTT.

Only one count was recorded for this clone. The CDR3 nucleotides read TGTGCCAGCAGCTTGGGGGTGAACTACAATGAGCAGTTCTTC. Its translation: CASSLGVNYNEQFF. V is TRBV5-8 and J is TRBJ2-1; D is ambiguous. Germline-derived CDR1 and CDR2 are SGHTS and YDEGEE. The CDR3 extends over 14 amino acids. V was trimmed by 0 bases and J by 3 bases, leaving 7 bases between them.

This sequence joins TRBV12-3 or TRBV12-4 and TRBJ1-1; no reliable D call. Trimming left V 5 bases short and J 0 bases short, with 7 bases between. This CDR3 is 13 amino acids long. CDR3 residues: CASSRDLNTEAFF. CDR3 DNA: TGTGCCAGCAGTCGGGATTTGAACACTGAAGCTTTCTTT.

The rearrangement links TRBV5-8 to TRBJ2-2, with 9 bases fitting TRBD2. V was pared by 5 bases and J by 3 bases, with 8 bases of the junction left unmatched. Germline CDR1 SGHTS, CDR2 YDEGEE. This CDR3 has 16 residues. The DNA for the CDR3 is TGTGCCAGCAGGCTGGCGGGAGGGCCCGACACCGGGGAGCTGTTTTTT. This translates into CASRLAGGPDTGELFF.

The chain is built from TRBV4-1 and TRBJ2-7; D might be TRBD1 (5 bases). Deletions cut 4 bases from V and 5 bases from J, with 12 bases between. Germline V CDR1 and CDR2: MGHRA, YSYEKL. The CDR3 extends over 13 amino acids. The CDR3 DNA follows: TGCGCCAGCAGCCTCATTCAGGGCCACGAGCAGTACTTC. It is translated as CASSLIQGHEQYF.

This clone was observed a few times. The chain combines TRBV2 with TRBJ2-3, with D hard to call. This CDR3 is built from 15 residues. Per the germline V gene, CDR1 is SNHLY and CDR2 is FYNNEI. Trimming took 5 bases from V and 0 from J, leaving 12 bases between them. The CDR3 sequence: CASSPSTTSTDTQYF. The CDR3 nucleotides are TGTGCCAGCAGTCCCTCGACAACTAGCACAGATACGCAGTATTTT.